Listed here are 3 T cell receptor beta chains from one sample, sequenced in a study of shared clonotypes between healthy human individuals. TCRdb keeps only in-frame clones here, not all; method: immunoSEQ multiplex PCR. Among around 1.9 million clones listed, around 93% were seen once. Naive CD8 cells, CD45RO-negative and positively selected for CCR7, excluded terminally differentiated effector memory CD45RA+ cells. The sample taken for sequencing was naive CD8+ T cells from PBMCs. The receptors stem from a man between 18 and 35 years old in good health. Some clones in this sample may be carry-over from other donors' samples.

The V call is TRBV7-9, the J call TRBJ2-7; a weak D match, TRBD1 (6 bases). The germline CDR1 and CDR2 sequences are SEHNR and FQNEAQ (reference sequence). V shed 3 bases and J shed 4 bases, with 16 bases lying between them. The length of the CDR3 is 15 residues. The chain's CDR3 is CASSFRTGSLYEQYF. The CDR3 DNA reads TGTGCCAGCAGCTTTCGTACAGGGTCTCTGTACGAGCAGTACTTC.

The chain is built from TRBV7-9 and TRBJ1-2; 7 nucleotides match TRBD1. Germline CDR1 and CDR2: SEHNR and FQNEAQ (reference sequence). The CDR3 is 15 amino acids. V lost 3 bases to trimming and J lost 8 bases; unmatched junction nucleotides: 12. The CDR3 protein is CASSFQRPTGVGYTF. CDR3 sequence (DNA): TGTGCCAGCAGCTTCCAACGGCCAACAGGGGTCGGCTACACCTTC.

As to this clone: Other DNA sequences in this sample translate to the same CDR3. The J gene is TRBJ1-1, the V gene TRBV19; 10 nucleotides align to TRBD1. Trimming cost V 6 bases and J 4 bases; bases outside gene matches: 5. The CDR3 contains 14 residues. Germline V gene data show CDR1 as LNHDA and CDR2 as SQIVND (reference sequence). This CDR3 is CASSPGQGFTEAFF. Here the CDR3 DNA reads TGTGCCAGTAGCCCGGGACAGGGGTTCACTGAAGCTTTCTTT.